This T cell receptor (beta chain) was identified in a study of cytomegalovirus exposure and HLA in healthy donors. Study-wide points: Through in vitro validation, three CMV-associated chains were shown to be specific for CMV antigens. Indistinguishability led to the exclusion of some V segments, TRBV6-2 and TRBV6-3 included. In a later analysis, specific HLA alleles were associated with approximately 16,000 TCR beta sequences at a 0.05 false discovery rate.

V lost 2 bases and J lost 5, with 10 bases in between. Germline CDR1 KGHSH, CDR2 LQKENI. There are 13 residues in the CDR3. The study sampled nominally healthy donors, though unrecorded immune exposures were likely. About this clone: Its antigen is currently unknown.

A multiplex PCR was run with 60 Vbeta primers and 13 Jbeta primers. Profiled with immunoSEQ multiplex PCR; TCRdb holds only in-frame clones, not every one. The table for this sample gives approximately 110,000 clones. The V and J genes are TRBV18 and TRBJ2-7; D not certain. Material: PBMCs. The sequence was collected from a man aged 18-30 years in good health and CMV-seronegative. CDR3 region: CASSPKLSHEQYF. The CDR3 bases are TGTGCCAGCTCACCAAAACTAAGCCACGAGCAGTACTTC.